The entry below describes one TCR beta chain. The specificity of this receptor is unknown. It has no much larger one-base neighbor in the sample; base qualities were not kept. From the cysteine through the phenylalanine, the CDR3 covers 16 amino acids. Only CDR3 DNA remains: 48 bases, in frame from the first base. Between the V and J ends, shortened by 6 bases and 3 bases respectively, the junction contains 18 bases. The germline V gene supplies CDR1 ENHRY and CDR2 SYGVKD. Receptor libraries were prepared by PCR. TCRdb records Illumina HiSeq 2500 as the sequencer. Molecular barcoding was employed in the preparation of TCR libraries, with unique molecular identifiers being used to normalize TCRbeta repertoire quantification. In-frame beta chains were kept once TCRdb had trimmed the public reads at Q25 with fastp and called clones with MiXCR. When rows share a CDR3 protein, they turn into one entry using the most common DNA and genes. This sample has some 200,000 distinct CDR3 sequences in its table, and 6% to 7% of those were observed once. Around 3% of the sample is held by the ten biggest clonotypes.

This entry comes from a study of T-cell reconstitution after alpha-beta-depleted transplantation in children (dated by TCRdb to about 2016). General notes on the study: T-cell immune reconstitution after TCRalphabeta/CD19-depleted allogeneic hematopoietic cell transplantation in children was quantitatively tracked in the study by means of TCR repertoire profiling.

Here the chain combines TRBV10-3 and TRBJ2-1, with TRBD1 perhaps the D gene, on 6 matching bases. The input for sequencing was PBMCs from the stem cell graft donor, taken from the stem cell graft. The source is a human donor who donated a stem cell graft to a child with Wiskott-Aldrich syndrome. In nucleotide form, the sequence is TGTGCCATCAGCCCCGGGCAGGACAGATACTACAATGAGCAGTTCTTC. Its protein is CAISPGQDRYYNEQFF.